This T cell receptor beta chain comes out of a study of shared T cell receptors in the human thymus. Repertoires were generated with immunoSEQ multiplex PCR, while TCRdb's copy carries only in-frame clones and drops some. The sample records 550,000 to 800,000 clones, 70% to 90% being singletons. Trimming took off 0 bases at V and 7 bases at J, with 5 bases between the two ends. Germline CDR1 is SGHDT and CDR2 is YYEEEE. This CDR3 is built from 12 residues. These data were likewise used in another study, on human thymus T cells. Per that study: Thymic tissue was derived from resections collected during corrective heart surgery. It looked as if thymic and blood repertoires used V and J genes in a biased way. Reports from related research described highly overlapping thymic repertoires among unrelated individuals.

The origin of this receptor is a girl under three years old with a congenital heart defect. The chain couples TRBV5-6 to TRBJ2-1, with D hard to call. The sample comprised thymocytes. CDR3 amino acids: CASSLAANEQFF. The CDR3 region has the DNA TGTGCCAGCAGCTTGGCCGCGAATGAGCAGTTCTTC.